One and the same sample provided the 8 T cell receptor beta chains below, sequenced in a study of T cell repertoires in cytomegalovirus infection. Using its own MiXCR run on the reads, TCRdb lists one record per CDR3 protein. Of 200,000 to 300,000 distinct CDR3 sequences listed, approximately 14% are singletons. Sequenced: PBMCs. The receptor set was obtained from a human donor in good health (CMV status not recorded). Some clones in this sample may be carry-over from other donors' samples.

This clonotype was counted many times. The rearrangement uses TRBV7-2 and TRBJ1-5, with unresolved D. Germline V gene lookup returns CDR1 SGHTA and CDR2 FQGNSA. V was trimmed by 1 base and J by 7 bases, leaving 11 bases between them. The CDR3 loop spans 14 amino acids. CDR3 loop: CASSLGALRQPQHF. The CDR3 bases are TGTGCCAGCAGCTTAGGGGCGTTGCGCCAGCCCCAGCATTTT. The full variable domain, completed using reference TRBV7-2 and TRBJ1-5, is GAGVSQSPSNKVTEKGKDVELRCDPISGHTALYWYRQSLGQGLEFLIYFQGNSAPDKSGLPSDRFSAERTGGSVSTLTIQRTQQEDSAVYLCASSLGALRQPQHFGDGTRLSIL.

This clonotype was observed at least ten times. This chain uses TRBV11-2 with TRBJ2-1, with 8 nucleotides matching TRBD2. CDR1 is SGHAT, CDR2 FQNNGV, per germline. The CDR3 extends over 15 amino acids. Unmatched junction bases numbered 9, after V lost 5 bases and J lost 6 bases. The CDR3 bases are TGTGCCAGCAGCAAAGGCGGACTAGCCCCCAATGAGCAGTTCTTC. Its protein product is CASSKGGLAPNEQFF.

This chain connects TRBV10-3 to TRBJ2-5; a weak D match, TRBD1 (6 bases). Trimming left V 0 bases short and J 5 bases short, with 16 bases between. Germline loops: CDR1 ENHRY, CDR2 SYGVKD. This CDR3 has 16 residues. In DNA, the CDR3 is TGTGCCATCAGTGAGTCTCCAACAGGGTTGGCGGAGACCCAGTACTTC. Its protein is CAISESPTGLAETQYF.

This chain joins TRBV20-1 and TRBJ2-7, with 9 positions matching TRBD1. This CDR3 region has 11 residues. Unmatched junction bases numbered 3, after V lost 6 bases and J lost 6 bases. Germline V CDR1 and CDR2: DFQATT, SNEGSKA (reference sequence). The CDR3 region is CSAKDRGEQYF. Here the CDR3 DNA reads TGCAGTGCCAAGGACAGGGGCGAGCAGTACTTC.

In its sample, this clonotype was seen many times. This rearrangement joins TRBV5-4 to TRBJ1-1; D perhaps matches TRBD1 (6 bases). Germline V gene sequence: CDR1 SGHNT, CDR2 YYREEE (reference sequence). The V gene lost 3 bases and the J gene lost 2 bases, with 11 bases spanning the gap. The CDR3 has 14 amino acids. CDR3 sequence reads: CASSSRGANTEAFF. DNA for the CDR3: TGTGCCAGCAGCTCGCGGGGGGCTAACACTGAAGCTTTCTTT. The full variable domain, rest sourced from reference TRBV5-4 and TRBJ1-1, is ETGVTQSPTHLIKTRGQQVTLRCSSQSGHNTVSWYQQALGQGPQFIFQYYREEENGRGNFPPRFSGLQFPNYSSELNVNALELDDSALYLCASSSRGANTEAFFGQGTRLTVV.

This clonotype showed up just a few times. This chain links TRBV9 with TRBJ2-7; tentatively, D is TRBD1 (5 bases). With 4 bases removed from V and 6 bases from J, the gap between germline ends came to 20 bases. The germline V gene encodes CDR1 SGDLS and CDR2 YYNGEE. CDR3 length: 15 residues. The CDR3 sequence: CASSPTLGRATEQYF. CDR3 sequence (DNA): TGTGCCAGCAGCCCCACTCTCGGCAGGGCAACCGAGCAGTACTTC.

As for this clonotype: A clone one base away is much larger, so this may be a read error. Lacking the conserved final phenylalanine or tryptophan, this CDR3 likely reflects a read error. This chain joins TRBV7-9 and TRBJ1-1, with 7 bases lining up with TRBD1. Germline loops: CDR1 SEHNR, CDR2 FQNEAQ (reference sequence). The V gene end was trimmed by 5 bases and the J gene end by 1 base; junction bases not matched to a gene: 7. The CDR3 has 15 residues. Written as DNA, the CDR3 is TGTGCCAGCAGCCCTAGACAGGGATCGAACACTGAAGCTTTCCTT. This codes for CASSPRQGSNTEAFL.

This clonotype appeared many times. CDR3 nucleotide sequence: TGTGCCAGCAGCTCCTTGACTAGCGGGCTCTACAATGAGCAGTTCTTC. Its protein is CASSSLTSGLYNEQFF. This chain uses TRBV7-8 with TRBJ2-1; TRBD2 agrees at 10 bases. The length of the CDR3 is 16 residues. V lost 4 bases, J lost 3 bases, and 6 bases stayed unmatched. Germline CDR1 SGHVS, CDR2 FQNEAQ.